Below are 21 T cell receptor beta chains sequenced from a single sample in a study of blood T cell repertoires in COVID-19. Profiled with immunoSEQ multiplex PCR; TCRdb holds only in-frame clones, not every one. The profile shows around 200,000 clones, roughly 80% of them singletons. Sequencing was done on a sample of peripheral blood. All receptors come from a woman aged 50 to 65 with acute or convalescent COVID-19.

CDR3 sequence (DNA): TGTGCCAGCAGCTTAGTAGCGGGTCCCTACAATGAGCAGTTCTTC. Translated, it gives CASSLVAGPYNEQFF. This chain joins TRBV11-2 and TRBJ2-1; 7 bases fit TRBD2. Germline V CDR1 and CDR2: SGHAT, FQNNGV. The V gene end was trimmed by 1 base and the J gene end by 2 bases; junction bases not matched to a gene: 2. The CDR3 sequence is 15 residues long. The full variable domain, rest sourced from reference TRBV11-2 and TRBJ2-1, is EAGVAQSPRYKIIEKRQSVAFWCNPISGHATLYWYQQILGQGPKLLIQFQNNGVVDDSQLPKDRFSAERLKGVDSTLKIQPAKLEDSAVYLCASSLVAGPYNEQFFGPGTRLTVL.

The rearrangement uses TRBV29-1 and TRBJ2-4; 9 nucleotides align to TRBD1. Trimming cost V 7 bases and J 0 bases; bases outside gene matches: 7. The CDR3 has 15 amino acids. The germline gives CDR1 SQVTM, CDR2 ANQGSEA. The CDR3 reads CSASQGALAKNIQYF. Here the CDR3 DNA reads TGCAGCGCCTCACAGGGGGCTCTAGCCAAAAACATTCAGTACTTC.

CDR3 amino acids: CATSDPTVDYGYTF. CDR3 coding DNA: TGTGCCACCAGTGACCCGACAGTTGACTATGGCTACACCTTC. The rearrangement joins TRBV24-1 to TRBJ1-2, with D tentatively TRBD1 (5 bases). The CDR3 runs 14 residues. Between the trimmed V and J ends, which lost 4 bases and 3 bases, there was a span of 11 bases. From germline, CDR1 is KGHDR and CDR2 SFDVKD.

This rearrangement joins TRBV28 to TRBJ2-7, with a tentative D call TRBD1 (6 bases). In germline, CDR1 is MDHEN, CDR2 SYDVKM. The CDR3 has 13 amino acids. V lost 7 bases, J lost 3 bases, and 13 bases lay in between. CDR3 sequence reads: CASKVGADYEQYF. The CDR3 bases are TGTGCCAGCAAAGTGGGGGCCGACTACGAGCAGTACTTC.

This chain links TRBV4-1 with TRBJ2-2; D possibly corresponds to TRBD2 (7 bases). This CDR3 contains 18 residues. Trimming pared 1 base from V and 5 bases from J, leaving 20 bases between. Germline values: CDR1 MGHRA, CDR2 YSYEKL. Here the CDR3 reads CASSQGRGASVVTGELFF. As DNA, the CDR3 is TGCGCCAGCAGCCAAGGTCGGGGGGCGTCTGTAGTGACCGGGGAGCTGTTTTTT.

The table lists this clone with a few counts. The chain uses TRBV19 and TRBJ2-7, with 8 bases matching TRBD1. Germline CDR1 and CDR2: LNHDA and SQIVND (reference sequence). J was trimmed by 6 bases and V by 1 base; bases with no gene match: 5. This CDR3 spans 14 amino acids. CDR3 residues: CASSIAGRGREQYF. The CDR3 DNA is TGTGCCAGTAGTATAGCGGGCAGGGGGCGCGAGCAGTACTTC.

The chain combines TRBV25-1 with TRBJ1-2, with D unclear. The CDR3 is 14 residues long. V dropped 8 bases and J dropped 5 bases, with 18 bases sitting between them. The germline gives CDR1 MGHDK, CDR2 SYGVNS. CDR3 bases: TGTGCCAGCGGCAGCCCGGGAGGGCTATATGGCTACACCTTC. It encodes CASGSPGGLYGYTF.

The chain has TRBV5-1 and TRBJ1-6; D perhaps matches TRBD1 (6 bases). The germline V gene encodes CDR1 SGHRS and CDR2 YFSETQ. V was clipped by 0 bases and J by 10 bases, with 14 bases between them. The CDR3 has 15 amino acids. In DNA form, the CDR3 reads TGCGCCAGCAGCTTGGCTAGGGGGTTGGGATCACCCCTCCACTTT. It specifies CASSLARGLGSPLHF. The whole variable domain, remainder taken from reference TRBV5-1 and TRBJ1-6, is KAGVTQTPRYLIKTRGQQVTLSCSPISGHRSVSWYQQTPGQGLQFLFEYFSETQRNKGNFPGRFSGRQFSNSRSEMNVSTLELGDSALYLCASSLARGLGSPLHFGNGTRLTVT.

This clone appeared once. The chain employs TRBV5-6 and TRBJ2-3; D is possibly TRBD1 (5 bases). Germline loops: CDR1 SGHDT, CDR2 YYEEEE. The length of the CDR3 is 16 residues. The V end lost 0 bases, the J end lost 1 base, and 12 bases lay between the germline ends. The CDR3 spells CASSLDRGTGTDTQYF. In DNA form, the CDR3 reads TGTGCCAGCAGCTTGGATAGGGGCACAGGCACAGATACGCAGTATTTT.

The DNA for the CDR3 is TGTGCCAGCAGCCCACTGTCCGGGAGGGCCGAGCAGTACTTC. It is translated as CASSPLSGRAEQYF. The rearrangement links TRBV6-2 or TRBV6-3 to TRBJ2-7, with 8 bases fitting TRBD2. This CDR3 has 14 amino acids. Germline lookup yields CDR1 MNHEY and CDR2 SVGEGT. After removal of 6 bases from V and 6 bases from J, the junction contained 10 bases not matched to a gene.

The rearrangement joins TRBV2 to TRBJ1-4, with D possibly matching TRBD1 (6 bases). The CDR3 spans 15 residues. The V gene lost 7 bases and the J gene lost 3 bases, with 15 bases spanning the gap. The V gene's germline CDR1 is SNHLY and CDR2 FYNNEI. The CDR3 DNA follows: TGTGCCAGCACCCGCCAGGGGAAATCTAATGAAAAACTGTTTTTT. It yields the protein CASTRQGKSNEKLFF. Based on the CDR3 plus reference TRBV2 and TRBJ1-4, the full variable domain is EPEVTQTPSHQVTQMGQEVILRCVPISNHLYFYWYRQILGQKVEFLVSFYNNEISEKSEIFDDQFSVERPDGSNFTLKIRSTKLEDSAMYFCASTRQGKSNEKLFFGSGTQLSVL.

Here the CDR3 DNA reads TGTGCCAGCAGCCAAGGGACAGGGGCGATTCAGCCCCAGCATTTT. Translating gives CASSQGTGAIQPQHF. The chain is built from TRBV3-1 (or the pseudogene TRBV3-2) and TRBJ1-5, with 9 bases that match TRBD1. Germline lookup yields CDR1 LGHDT and CDR2 YNNKEL (reference sequence). The trim removed 1 base at V and 6 bases at J, leaving 4 bases unmatched. CDR3 size: 15 residues.

The chain is built from TRBV15 and TRBJ1-5, with 8 positions matching TRBD1. Germline CDR1 LNHNV, CDR2 YYDKDF (reference sequence). Trimming removed 5 bases from V and 4 bases from J; junction bases left unmatched: 4. This CDR3 spans 14 amino acids. The CDR3 loop is CATSRDRYNQPQHF. The CDR3 coding sequence is TGTGCCACCAGCCGGGACAGGTATAATCAGCCCCAGCATTTT.

The chain has TRBV27 and TRBJ1-6, with a weak D call TRBD1 (6 bases). Germline values: CDR1 MNHEY, CDR2 SMNVEV (reference sequence). The CDR3 runs to 12 residues. The germline V and J ends were trimmed by 1 base and 13 bases, with 8 bases remaining between them. The CDR3 loop is CASSLWGLPLHF. CDR3 coding DNA: TGTGCCAGCAGTTTATGGGGGCTGCCCCTCCACTTT.

The V gene is TRBV3-1 (or the pseudogene TRBV3-2), the J gene TRBJ1-2; D call uncertain. The germline gives CDR1 LGHDT, CDR2 YNNKEL (reference sequence). The V end lost 0 bases, the J end lost 4 bases, and 12 bases lay between the germline ends. This CDR3 is 15 amino acids long. Here the CDR3 DNA reads TGTGCCAGCAGCCAAGATAAACGGGTGGTCTATGGCTACACCTTC. Protein product: CASSQDKRVVYGYTF.

This chain connects TRBV5-1 to TRBJ2-7, with TRBD2 identical over 11 bases. The CDR3 runs 17 residues. J was trimmed by 3 bases and V by 2 bases; bases with no gene match: 10. The germline CDR1 and CDR2 sequences are SGHRS and YFSETQ. In nucleotides, the CDR3 is TGCGCCAGCAGCTTACTCCTAGCGGGAGGTCGGGACTACGAGCAGTACTTC. Its protein product is CASSLLLAGGRDYEQYF. Based on the CDR3 plus reference TRBV5-1 and TRBJ2-7, the full variable domain is KAGVTQTPRYLIKTRGQQVTLSCSPISGHRSVSWYQQTPGQGLQFLFEYFSETQRNKGNFPGRFSGRQFSNSRSEMNVSTLELGDSALYLCASSLLLAGGRDYEQYFGPGTRLTVT.

The chain employs TRBV11-3 and TRBJ1-3; D not resolved. The CDR3 covers 15 residues. V lost 0 bases, J lost 7 bases, and 13 bases lay in between. Germline lookup yields CDR1 SGHNT and CDR2 YENEEA. CDR3 protein: CASSLEFAGDNTIYF. The CDR3 DNA sequence: TGTGCCAGCAGCTTAGAGTTTGCGGGAGACAACACCATATATTTT.

In DNA, the CDR3 is TGTGCCAGCAGTTTAGCGAAGGGGAAAACAGATACGCAGTATTTT. Protein: CASSLAKGKTDTQYF. The chain couples TRBV27 to TRBJ2-3; TRBD1 might be the D (5 bases). From germline, CDR1 is MNHEY and CDR2 SMNVEV (reference sequence). The CDR3 is made up of 15 amino acids. The ends were cut back, 2 bases at V and 3 bases at J, with 12 bases in the middle.

The V and J genes are TRBV20-1 and TRBJ1-2, with D unclear. The ends were cut back, 4 bases at V and 2 bases at J, with 5 bases in the middle. This CDR3 is 11 amino acids long. Germline CDR1 is DFQATT and CDR2 is SNEGSKA (reference sequence). The CDR3 region has the DNA TGCAGTGCTACGGAGAACTATGGCTACACCTTC. This codes for CSATENYGYTF.

The chain joins TRBV18 to TRBJ1-4; 11 nucleotides match TRBD1. This CDR3 has 16 amino acids. The germline V gene encodes CDR1 KGHSH and CDR2 LQKENI. V dropped 1 base and J dropped 8; count of bases not matched to a gene: 6. In nucleotides, the CDR3 is TGTGCCAGCTCACCACTTGGGACAGGGGGAGGAGAAAAACTGTTTTTT. It yields the protein CASSPLGTGGGEKLFF. The full variable domain, in which reference TRBV18 and TRBJ1-4 provide the parts outside the CDR3, is NAGVMQNPRHLVRRRGQEARLRCSPMKGHSHVYWYRQLPEEGLKFMVYLQKENIIDESGMPKERFSAEFPKEGPSILRIQQVVRGDSAAYFCASSPLGTGGGEKLFFGSGTQLSVL.

This rearrangement joins TRBV10-2 to TRBJ2-3, with 10 bases aligning to TRBD2. Germline V gene sequence: CDR1 WSHSY, CDR2 SAAADI. The CDR3 spans 15 residues. The V segment lost 5 bases and the J segment 4 bases; nucleotides outside the gene matches: 6. DNA of the CDR3: TGCGCCAGCAGTTTGACTAGCGGGCGGTCAGATACGCAGTATTTT. Protein: CASSLTSGRSDTQYF.